This T cell receptor beta chain was observed in a study of PD-1 blockade in classical Hodgkin lymphoma. The wider study: Intravenous infusions of nivolumab 3 mg/kg reached patients every 2 weeks. Study observations and caveats: Significantly greater TCR diversity emerged by C4D1 in CD4+ cells but not CD8+ cells. Why repertoires differed is undefined; disease activity or prior therapy possibly contributed. Those achieving complete response showed baseline diversity like newly diagnosed patients.

Each patient experienced a relapse that followed autologous stem cell transplantation, and brentuximab vedotin exposure varied. TCRdb's copy holds only in-frame clones and misses some; the assay was immunoSEQ multiplex PCR. In the table there are some 150,000 clones, about 78% of which are singletons. Notes on this clone: What it binds is not known.

This sequence originates from a human donor with classical Hodgkin lymphoma. Specimen: peripheral blood mononuclear cells (PBMCs), collected before the second cycle of nivolumab.

The CDR3 region has the DNA TGCAGCGTTGCCGGGACAGGGGACCAAACCAGCTCCTACAATGAGCAGTTCTTC. It encodes CSVAGTGDQTSSYNEQFF. The chain couples TRBV29-1 to TRBJ2-1, with TRBD1 matching 10 bases. V gave up 4 bases and J gave up 0 bases; unmatched junction bases: 12. The CDR3 spans 18 residues. Per the germline V gene, CDR1 is SQVTM and CDR2 is ANQGSEA.